Below, 2 T cell receptor beta chains from the same sample are listed, as sequenced in a study of blood T cell repertoires in COVID-19. The table came from immunoSEQ multiplex PCR; TCRdb's copy has only in-frame clones and leaves some out. The sample gives about 280,000 clones, over 75% of which show up once; just under 9.5% is in the top ten. Sequences were obtained from peripheral blood. Receptor source: a man in his late teens or twenties with active or convalescent COVID-19.

In this sample, this clone turned up once. The rearrangement uses TRBV3-1 (or the pseudogene TRBV3-2) and TRBJ2-2, with TRBD2 identical over 13 bases. Germline assignment: CDR1 LGHDT and CDR2 YNNKEL (reference sequence). The length of the CDR3 is 15 residues. Trimming took 7 bases from V and 4 from J; bases not matched to a gene: 3. The CDR3 DNA follows: TGTGCCAGCAACGGACTAGCGGGGGCCACCGGGGAGCTGTTTTTT. Translating it yields CASNGLAGATGELFF.

The rearrangement joins TRBV7-8 to TRBJ2-5, with D perhaps TRBD2 (6 bases). V was clipped by 1 base and J by 2 bases, with 11 bases between them. The CDR3 contains 15 residues. Germline lookup yields CDR1 SGHVS and CDR2 FQNEAQ. Written as DNA, the CDR3 is TGTGCCAGCAGCTTAGGAAGGCGGGGACAAGAGACCCAGTACTTC. Amino acids: CASSLGRRGQETQYF.